This T cell receptor beta chain stems from a study of shared clonotypes between healthy human individuals. V was clipped by 2 bases and J by 1 base, with 8 bases between them. Germline CDR1 and CDR2: MNHEY and SVGAGI. The CDR3 loop spans 14 amino acids. Of note for this clone: Antigen unknown.

Repertoires were generated with immunoSEQ multiplex PCR, while TCRdb's copy carries only in-frame clones and drops some. The data show about 530,000 clones, about 80% seen once. Broader study findings: Deeper or shallower sequencing was expected to change how clonotypes are shared among donors.

Sequencing was performed on PBMCs. The clonotype comes from a woman aged 40 to 50 in good health. Some clones in this sample may be carry-over from other donors' samples. The chain combines TRBV6-5 with TRBJ1-1; D is possibly TRBD1 (5 bases). As DNA, the CDR3 is TGTGCCAGCAGTTACAACAGGAGGAACACTGAAGCTTTCTTT. Encoded protein: CASSYNRRNTEAFF.